One and the same sample provided the 30 T cell receptor beta chains below, sequenced in a study of T cell changes during pregnancy in multiple sclerosis. Generated by immunoSEQ multiplex PCR, the TCRdb table keeps only in-frame clones and is missing some. The sample consists of tens of thousands of clones, 90% to 95% of them appearing once. Source: peripheral blood, taken after pregnancy. The receptors derive from a female donor with multiple sclerosis, enrolled in a pregnancy study.

The chain links TRBV19 to TRBJ1-1; 7 nucleotides line up with TRBD1. Germline assignment: CDR1 LNHDA and CDR2 SQIVND (reference sequence). The CDR3 totals 14 residues. With 5 bases clipped from V and 2 bases from J, the junction kept 5 bases outside the gene matches. In DNA, the CDR3 is TGTGCCAGTAGTGATCGACAGGGAAACACTGAAGCTTTCTTT. It yields the protein CASSDRQGNTEAFF.

The rearrangement uses TRBV7-6 and TRBJ1-3, with a weak D call TRBD1 (5 bases). Germline loops: CDR1 SGHVS, CDR2 FNYEAQ. The CDR3 has 14 residues. V lost 4 bases to trimming and J lost 0 bases, with 7 bases between them. The CDR3 here is CASSSQGSGNTIYF. The DNA for the CDR3 is TGTGCCAGCAGCTCTCAGGGCTCTGGAAACACCATATATTTT. The full variable domain, rest sourced from reference TRBV7-6 and TRBJ1-3, is GAGVSQSPRYKVTKRGQDVALRCDPISGHVSLYWYRQALGQGPEFLTYFNYEAQQDKSGLPNDRFSAERPEGSISTLTIQRTEQRDSAMYRCASSSQGSGNTIYFGEGSWLTVV.

The V and J genes are TRBV19 and TRBJ1-4; D unresolved. This CDR3 contains 15 residues. Germline V gene lookup returns CDR1 LNHDA and CDR2 SQIVND (reference sequence). With 5 bases removed from V and 7 bases from J, the gap between germline ends came to 17 bases. Written as DNA, the CDR3 is TGTGCCAGTAGTCCTTCGGCGGTGGTCAGTGAAAAACTGTTTTTT. Protein product: CASSPSAVVSEKLFF.

The chain recombines TRBV19 with TRBJ1-1, with D perhaps matching TRBD1 (6 bases). The V and J ends lost 6 bases and 0 bases respectively, with 11 bases between them. CDR1 is LNHDA, CDR2 SQIVND, per germline (reference sequence). This CDR3 comprises 14 residues. The CDR3 DNA reads TGTGCCAGTAGGGTAGGACAGCTGAACACTGAAGCTTTCTTT. Amino acids: CASRVGQLNTEAFF.

The chain carries TRBV4-3 and TRBJ2-1; 7 bases match TRBD2. Germline CDR1 is LGHNA and CDR2 is YSLEER. Unmatched junction bases numbered 15, after V lost 6 bases and J lost 4 bases. The CDR3 has 17 residues. The DNA of the CDR3 is TGCGCCAGCAGTTCAACAGGAGCCGCTAGCGGATACAATGAGCAGTTCTTC. Its translation: CASSSTGAASGYNEQFF.

The V and J genes are TRBV28 and TRBJ1-1, with D tentatively TRBD1 (5 bases). Germline CDR1 is MDHEN and CDR2 is SYDVKM. The CDR3 is 11 residues long. V gave up 9 bases and J gave up 3 bases, with 8 bases separating them. The chain's CDR3 is CASSGYTEAFF. The CDR3 nucleotides are TGTGCCAGTTCAGGGTACACTGAAGCTTTCTTT.

The genes are TRBV4-3 and TRBJ2-3, with TRBD2 identical over 9 bases. The CDR3 contains 16 residues. Germline V gives CDR1 LGHNA, CDR2 YSLEER. V shed 4 bases, J shed 0 bases, and the junction held 5 bases outside the gene matches. CDR3: CASSPTSGPSTDTQYF. The CDR3 DNA follows: TGCGCCAGCAGCCCGACTAGCGGACCTAGCACAGATACGCAGTATTTT.

The J gene is TRBJ1-2, the V gene TRBV25-1, with a possible D match to TRBD1 (5 bases). The CDR3 sequence is 17 residues long. The germline V and J ends were trimmed by 4 bases and 2 bases, with 20 bases remaining between them. Germline V lookup: CDR1 MGHDK, CDR2 SYGVNS. In nucleotides, the CDR3 is TGTGCCAGCAGTGCCACGACTAGCCAACGGGGGAACTATGGCTACACCTTC. Protein sequence: CASSATTSQRGNYGYTF.

The V and J genes are TRBV6-5 and TRBJ2-7, with TRBD2 matching over 7 bases. The J segment lost 11 bases and the V segment lost 3 bases, leaving 7 bases of the junction unmatched. This CDR3 has 12 residues. Germline CDR1 MNHEY, CDR2 SVGAGI. DNA of the CDR3: TGTGCCAGCAGTTATCGGGGCGGGAGAGAGTACTTC. Amino acids: CASSYRGGREYF.

The rearrangement joins TRBV27 to TRBJ2-5, with D uncertain. The length of the CDR3 is 14 residues. Germline CDR1 MNHEY, CDR2 SMNVEV (reference sequence). V was trimmed by 4 bases and J by 0 bases, leaving 9 bases between them. CDR3 in DNA: TGTGCCAGCAGTTCTAACCTGTACCAAGAGACCCAGTACTTC. This encodes CASSSNLYQETQYF.

CDR3 bases: TGTGCCAGCAGCGCGGGACTAGCGGCCTCGGGGATTCAGTACTTC. Translating it yields CASSAGLAASGIQYF. The chain employs TRBV11-2 and TRBJ2-4; 11 bases are shared with TRBD2. The CDR3 covers 15 residues. After removal of 5 bases from V and 10 bases from J, the junction contained 10 bases not matched to a gene. Germline V gives CDR1 SGHAT, CDR2 FQNNGV.

The chain combines TRBV15 with TRBJ2-1, with 7 bases identical to TRBD2. The trim removed 7 bases at V and 9 bases at J, leaving 24 bases unmatched. The CDR3 is 18 residues long. The germline CDR1 and CDR2 sequences are LNHNV and YYDKDF (reference sequence). The CDR3 DNA sequence: TGTGCCACCACGGGGTCCTACTCACGGGGAGGGCAGGGCGGTGAGCAGTTCTTC. It translates to CATTGSYSRGGQGGEQFF.

The chain couples TRBV25-1 to TRBJ2-3; D unresolved. The CDR3 sequence is 14 residues long. The ends were cut back, 2 bases at V and 3 bases at J, with 9 bases in the middle. Germline V CDR1 and CDR2: MGHDK, SYGVNS. CDR3 protein: CASSEHSNTDTQYF. The CDR3 DNA is TGTGCCAGCAGTGAACACAGCAATACAGATACGCAGTATTTT.

The DNA for the CDR3 is TGTGCCAGTAGGGGGACTACCCTCTACAATGAGCAGTTCTTC. Protein product: CASRGTTLYNEQFF. The chain is built from TRBV19 and TRBJ2-1; TRBD2 matches 7 bases. The ends lost 6 bases at V and 3 bases at J; junction bases unmatched: 5. Germline V gene lookup returns CDR1 LNHDA and CDR2 SQIVND (reference sequence). The length of the CDR3 is 14 residues.

The V gene is TRBV7-2, the J gene TRBJ2-2; the D gene is possibly TRBD1 (7 bases). The germline V and J ends were trimmed by 5 bases and 6 bases, with 19 bases remaining between them. The CDR3 has 16 residues. Germline V lookup: CDR1 SGHTA, CDR2 FQGNSA. CDR3 sequence: CASSRGSTRGSGELFF. The CDR3, as DNA: TGTGCCAGCAGCCGGGGGTCGACCAGGGGGTCCGGGGAGCTGTTTTTT. Using reference TRBV7-2 and TRBJ2-2 for the parts outside the CDR3, the full variable domain is GAGVSQSPSNKVTEKGKDVELRCDPISGHTALYWYRQSLGQGLEFLIYFQGNSAPDKSGLPSDRFSAERTGGSVSTLTIQRTQQEDSAVYLCASSRGSTRGSGELFFGEGSRLTVL.

This sequence joins TRBV5-5 and TRBJ2-5, with D possibly matching TRBD1 (6 bases). Trimming cost V 3 bases and J 4 bases, with 13 bases left between them. Germline-derived CDR1 and CDR2 are SGHKS and YYEKEE (reference sequence). The CDR3 extends over 14 amino acids. The CDR3 sequence is CASSWTVLGETQYF. The CDR3 region has the DNA TGTGCCAGCAGCTGGACAGTGTTGGGAGAGACCCAGTACTTC.

The table lists this clone with a count of one. The V and J genes are TRBV9 and TRBJ2-7; 11 bases are shared with TRBD2. V was pared by 0 bases and J by 7 bases, with 3 bases of the junction left unmatched. CDR3 length: 14 amino acids. Germline V CDR1 and CDR2: SGDLS, YYNGEE. The DNA for the CDR3 is TGTGCCAGCAGCGTAGGCCTAGCGGGAGGAGAGCAGTACTTC. Protein sequence: CASSVGLAGGEQYF.

This sequence joins TRBV6-4 and TRBJ2-7; TRBD2 agrees at 9 bases. J lost 5 bases, V lost 4 bases, and 15 bases had no gene match. The CDR3 totals 17 residues. The V gene's germline CDR1 is MRHNA and CDR2 SNTAGT. CDR3 sequence reads: CASSARPVSGSLDEQYF. In DNA, the CDR3 is TGTGCCAGCAGTGCGCGGCCCGTTAGCGGGAGTTTGGACGAGCAGTACTTC.

The V gene is TRBV5-6, the J gene TRBJ2-1; 7 bases fit TRBD2. The CDR3 sequence is 15 residues long. CDR1 and CDR2 from the germline V gene are SGHDT and YYEEEE. V trimming: 4 bases; J trimming: 4 bases; junction bases outside the gene matches: 8. DNA of the CDR3: TGTGCCAGCAGCGGTGGACTAGAGATATACAATGAGCAGTTCTTC. Translating gives CASSGGLEIYNEQFF.

The V gene is TRBV2, the J gene TRBJ1-5; D is possibly TRBD1 (5 bases). CDR3 length: 12 amino acids. Germline CDR1 is SNHLY and CDR2 is FYNNEI. The V end was cut by 1 base, the J end by 11 bases, with 9 bases between. The CDR3: CASSEGTPSQHF. The CDR3 nucleotides read TGTGCCAGCAGTGAAGGGACACCGTCCCAGCATTTT. The whole variable domain, filled in from reference TRBV2 and TRBJ1-5, reads EPEVTQTPSHQVTQMGQEVILRCVPISNHLYFYWYRQILGQKVEFLVSFYNNEISEKSEIFDDQFSVERPDGSNFTLKIRSTKLEDSAMYFCASSEGTPSQHFGDGTRLSIL.

CDR3 DNA: TGTGCCAGCAGAATCGACAGAAACTATGGCTACACCTTC. Amino acids: CASRIDRNYGYTF. The chain recombines TRBV2 with TRBJ1-2; D may be TRBD1 (5 bases). Per germline, CDR1 SNHLY and CDR2 FYNNEI. CDR3 length equals 13 residues. V was pared by 6 bases and J by 2 bases, with 10 bases between.

The chain is built from TRBV2 and TRBJ1-3, with 9 bases fitting TRBD1. The J segment lost 4 bases and the V segment lost 6 bases, leaving 4 bases of the junction unmatched. This CDR3 has 14 amino acids. Per germline, CDR1 SNHLY and CDR2 FYNNEI. CDR3 protein: CASRVTGGGNTIYF. The CDR3 coding sequence is TGTGCCAGCAGGGTGACAGGGGGAGGAAACACCATATATTTT.

The V call is TRBV2, the J call TRBJ1-5, with D possibly being TRBD1 (6 bases). The length of the CDR3 is 15 residues. Trimming left V 4 bases short and J 0 bases short, with 10 bases between. Germline CDR1 SNHLY, CDR2 FYNNEI. The CDR3 loop reads CASSVGQFSNQPQHF. The CDR3 DNA reads as TGTGCCAGCAGTGTCGGACAGTTTAGCAATCAGCCCCAGCATTTT.

J is TRBJ2-3 and V is TRBV28; TRBD2 matches 7 bases. CDR1 MDHEN and CDR2 SYDVKM come from the germline V gene. J gave up 2 bases and V 2 bases, and 4 bases lay outside the gene matches. This CDR3 contains 15 residues. Written as DNA, the CDR3 is TGTGCCAGCAGTTTAACTAGCGACAACACAGATACGCAGTATTTT. It translates to CASSLTSDNTDTQYF.

The gene calls are TRBV4-2 and TRBJ1-2, with a weak D call TRBD1 (5 bases). Trimming removed 5 bases from V and 4 bases from J, with 11 bases in between. CDR3 length equals 13 residues. Germline V gene lookup returns CDR1 LGHNA and CDR2 YNFKEQ. The CDR3 DNA reads as TGTGCCAGCAGCTCAGCGACAGTCTATGGCTACACCTTC. Translating gives CASSSATVYGYTF.

This rearrangement joins TRBV19 to TRBJ1-5; 8 bases are a match to TRBD1. Germline CDR1 and CDR2: LNHDA and SQIVND (reference sequence). Trimming at V came to 3 bases and at J to 2 bases, leaving 6 bases not matched to a gene. The CDR3 covers 16 residues. Here the CDR3 DNA reads TGTGCCAGTAGTATGACAGGGGTCGGAGGCAATCAGCCCCAGCATTTT. This codes for CASSMTGVGGNQPQHF. Full variable domain (outside the CDR3, taken from reference TRBV19 and TRBJ1-5): DGGITQSPKYLFRKEGQNVTLSCEQNLNHDAMYWYRQDPGQGLRLIYYSQIVNDFQKGDIAEGYSVSREKKESFPLTVTSAQKNPTAFYLCASSMTGVGGNQPQHFGDGTRLSIL.

The chain links TRBV5-1 to TRBJ2-1, with 7 bases fitting TRBD2. The V segment lost 0 bases and the J segment 9 bases; nucleotides outside the gene matches: 6. CDR3 size: 14 residues. Looked up from germline, CDR1 is SGHRS and CDR2 is YFSETQ. In DNA form, the CDR3 reads TGCGCCAGCAGCTTGGTTGGCCCGGGGGGTGAGCAGTTCTTC. Its translation is CASSLVGPGGEQFF.

V gene TRBV5-4 combines with J gene TRBJ1-2; 7 nucleotides match TRBD1. The CDR3 totals 15 residues. Germline lookup yields CDR1 SGHNT and CDR2 YYREEE (reference sequence). The V segment lost 0 bases and the J segment 4 bases; nucleotides outside the gene matches: 6. The CDR3 nucleotides are TGTGCCAGCAGCTTGGCGGGACAGCCCGGCTATGGCTACACCTTC. This sequence encodes CASSLAGQPGYGYTF.

The rearrangement joins TRBV29-1 to TRBJ1-2; D remains unclear. Deletions cut 5 bases from V and 4 bases from J, with 8 bases between. Germline CDR1 and CDR2: SQVTM and ANQGSEA. The CDR3 length is 11 residues. Here the CDR3 reads CSVLAPYGYTF. The CDR3 DNA sequence: TGCAGCGTTTTAGCCCCCTATGGCTACACCTTC.

The genes are TRBV9 and TRBJ2-1; tentative D call: TRBD2 (7 bases). V lost 3 bases and J lost 4, with 11 bases in between. CDR3 length equals 14 residues. CDR1 SGDLS and CDR2 YYNGEE come from the germline V gene. In DNA form, the CDR3 reads TGTGCCAGCAGCGGGGGGGGCAGTTACAATGAGCAGTTCTTC. It translates to CASSGGGSYNEQFF.